This is a list of T cell receptor beta chains from one sample in a study of cytomegalovirus exposure and HLA in healthy donors. The repertoire was sequenced with immunoSEQ multiplex PCR; TCRdb's copy has only in-frame clones and lacks some. The repertoire holds 200,000 to 250,000 clones, 75% to 90% seen once, with about 2.5% in the top ten. The material sequenced was PBMCs. These receptor sequences come from a woman aged 40 to 50 in good health and CMV-seronegative. Each CDR3 is given with its conserved first and last residue. D genes are given only for firm matches. Not every row has a clone size; where given, it reads once, few, many or a size class.

clone_size	v_call	j_call	d_call	cdr3_nt	cdr3_aa
.	TRBV2	TRBJ1-2	.	TGTGCCAGCAGTGGACAGGACCTAGACGGCTACACCTTC	CASSGQDLDGYTF
.	TRBV18	TRBJ2-2	.	TGTGCCAGCTCACCGGCCTCGGCGGACACCGGGGAGCTGTTTTTT	CASSPASADTGELFF
once	TRBV6-1	TRBJ2-7	TRBD1	TGTGCCAGCAGCTTGACAGGGAGTGAGCAGTACTTC	CASSLTGSEQYF
few	TRBV19	TRBJ2-1	TRBD1	TGTGCCAGTACCGACGGGACAGGGTCCGATGAGCAGTTCTTC	CASTDGTGSDEQFF
.	TRBV19	TRBJ2-7	TRBD2	TGTGCCAGTAGTTACGCCGGGACTAGCGGGAAGGGGGAGCAGTACTTC	CASSYAGTSGKGEQYF
.	TRBV7-9	TRBJ1-2	.	TGTTCCAGCAGCTTAGATGCTCGGGTAAAGGGCTACACCTTC	CSSSLDARVKGYTF
.	TRBV2	TRBJ1-3	.	TGTGCCAGCAGCTTCTCTGGAAACACCATATATTTT	CASSFSGNTIYF
.	TRBV11-2	TRBJ2-1	.	TGTGCCAGCAGCCACCCCGGGGGGCAGAATGAGCAGTTCTTC	CASSHPGGQNEQFF
.	TRBV4-2	TRBJ2-2	TRBD2	TGTGCCAGCAGCCCGGAACTAGCGGAACCCGGGGAGCTGTTTTTT	CASSPELAEPGELFF
.	TRBV2	TRBJ1-4	.	TGTGCCAGCAGGTCCCCCGCGTTGGCCAGGGGCGGTGAAAAACTGTTTTTT	CASRSPALARGGEKLFF
.	TRBV7-6	TRBJ2-3	TRBD2	TGTGCCAGCAGCCCCCGGACTAGCGGGGGCACAGATACGCAGTATTTT	CASSPRTSGGTDTQYF
.	TRBV9	TRBJ2-3	.	TGTGCCAGCAGCGTAGACCATACAGGCATTAGGGATACGCAGTATTTT	CASSVDHTGIRDTQYF
.	TRBV29-1	TRBJ1-2	.	TGCAGCGCAAGCGGGCCAGCTGTAGCTAACTATGGCTACACCTTC	CSASGPAVANYGYTF
.	TRBV19	TRBJ2-1	TRBD2	TGTGCCAGTAGACTAGCGGGAGGTAGCAATGAGCAGTTCTTC	CASRLAGGSNEQFF
few	TRBV7-9	TRBJ2-3	TRBD2	TGTGCCAGCAGCCCACGTCTAGCGGGAGTTCTGGGTGGTACGCAGTATTTT	CASSPRLAGVLGGTQYF
.	TRBV7-9	TRBJ1-2	TRBD1	TGTGCCAGCAGCTCCGGCGGGACAGCTAACTATGGCTACACCTTC	CASSSGGTANYGYTF
.	TRBV29-1	TRBJ2-1	TRBD1	TGCAGCGTTGAAGGGCCCCGGGAAGGGACAGGGTCAGAAAATGAGCAGTTCTTC	CSVEGPREGTGSENEQFF
.	TRBV18	TRBJ1-1	.	TGTGCCAGCTCACCCTCACAGGGCTTCTCCCACAAAGCTTTCTTT	CASSPSQGFSHKAFF
.	TRBV30	TRBJ2-7	.	TGTGCCTGGAGTGCCCTCCGGAGGGGCCACGAGCAGTACTTC	CAWSALRRGHEQYF
.	TRBV2	TRBJ1-5	.	TGTGCCAGCAGTGAGGGCAGCATTACGAACTCACCTCAAAATCAGCCCCAGCATTTT	CASSEGSITNSPQNQPQHF
.	TRBV29-1	TRBJ2-7	.	TGCAGCGTTATTTACTCCTACGAGCAGTACTTC	CSVIYSYEQYF
once	TRBV2	TRBJ2-1	TRBD1	TGTGCCAGCACGACAGGGAAGTTGGTGTATGAGCAGTTCTTC	CASTTGKLVYEQFF
.	TRBV19	TRBJ1-1	.	TGTGCCAGTAGTATATCGGGGTACTCATACACTGAAGCTTTCTTT	CASSISGYSYTEAFF
.	TRBV7-9	TRBJ1-4	.	TGTGCCAGCAGCTCGGCTAATGAAAAACTGTTTTTT	CASSSANEKLFF
.	TRBV5-1	TRBJ1-3	TRBD1	TGCGCCAGCAGCCCGGGGACAGGCGGAAACACCATATATTTT	CASSPGTGGNTIYF
.	TRBV5-1	TRBJ1-1	.	TGCGCCAGCAGCTTGGGACAAGTGAACACTGAAGCTTTCTTT	CASSLGQVNTEAFF
.	TRBV19	TRBJ2-4	TRBD2	TGTGCCAGTAGTAAGACTAGCGAGATAGCCAAAAACATTCAGTACTTC	CASSKTSEIAKNIQYF
.	TRBV5-6	TRBJ1-5	.	TGTGCCAGCAGCTTGGGACAGAGCAATCAGCCCCAGCATTTT	CASSLGQSNQPQHF
.	TRBV12-5	TRBJ2-7	.	TGTGCTAGTGGTTTAGGGACTCCTTACGAGCAGTACTTC	CASGLGTPYEQYF
.	TRBV5-1	TRBJ2-7	.	TGCGCCAGCAGTTCCGTCGGTGGCTACGAGCAGTACTTC	CASSSVGGYEQYF
.	TRBV12-5	TRBJ2-7	TRBD2	TGTGCTAGTGGTCCAGGACTAGCAACCTCCTACGAGCAGTACTTC	CASGPGLATSYEQYF
.	TRBV19	TRBJ1-3	.	TGTGCCAGTAGCCGTTATACCGACACGGGAAACACCATATATTTT	CASSRYTDTGNTIYF
.	TRBV2	TRBJ1-5	.	TGTGCCAGCAGTGAAGGTCGAGATTATAGCAATCAGCCCCAGCATTTT	CASSEGRDYSNQPQHF
once	TRBV9	TRBJ2-7	.	TGTGCCAGCAGCGTGGCCGTGGGGAGTGGAACCTACGAGCAGTACTTC	CASSVAVGSGTYEQYF
.	TRBV14	TRBJ1-1	.	TGTGCCAGCAGCCAAGATGGGGGGGCGTGGGACACTGAAGCTTTCTTT	CASSQDGGAWDTEAFF
.	TRBV21-1	TRBJ2-1	.	TGTGCCAGCAGCAAACTAGCAGCGGGAGTGAACTTCTTC	CASSKLAAGVNFF
once	TRBV27	TRBJ2-7	TRBD2	TGTGCCAGCAGTTCGGGGATTAGCGGGAGGGCCAACGAGCAGTACTTC	CASSSGISGRANEQYF
.	TRBV2	TRBJ2-3	TRBD2	TGTGCCAGCAGCAGAGGACTAGCGGGAGGGATTGCGCAGTATTTT	CASSRGLAGGIAQYF
.	TRBV4-1	TRBJ1-5	.	TGCGCCAGCAGCCAGGTGCGTGATAGCAATCAGCCCCAGCATTTT	CASSQVRDSNQPQHF
.	TRBV19	TRBJ1-2	TRBD1	TGTGCCAGTAGTGACGGGACAGGAACTAACTATGGCTACACCTTC	CASSDGTGTNYGYTF
.	TRBV5-6	TRBJ2-1	.	TGTGCCAGCAGCTTGGATCCGACTACTTACAATGAGCAGTTCTTC	CASSLDPTTYNEQFF
.	TRBV30	TRBJ2-5	TRBD2	TGTGCCTGGAGCCCCGGACTAGCGGGAGTAGAGACCCAGTACTTC	CAWSPGLAGVETQYF
.	TRBV28	TRBJ2-7	.	TGTGCCACCATGGGACAAATCCACGAGCAGTACTTC	CATMGQIHEQYF
once	TRBV7-2	TRBJ1-2	.	TGTGCCAGCAGCTTAGCATCGCAGGGAAAGAACTATGGCTACACCTTC	CASSLASQGKNYGYTF
few	TRBV5-1	TRBJ2-5	.	TGCGCCAGCAGTGCCAGCCAAGAGACCCAGTACTTC	CASSASQETQYF
.	TRBV10-3	TRBJ2-7	TRBD2	TGTGCCATCAGTGAGCTGACTAGCCGCGAGCAGTACTTC	CAISELTSREQYF
.	TRBV4-2	TRBJ1-3	TRBD1	TGTGCCAGCAGCCAAGCTCGGGACAGCCGAGTGAGGGGAAACACCATATATTTT	CASSQARDSRVRGNTIYF
.	TRBV29-1	TRBJ2-7	.	TGCAGCGTTGTAGGACTCGGGTCTCAGAACGAGCAGTACTTC	CSVVGLGSQNEQYF
.	TRBV29-1	TRBJ2-7	TRBD1	TGCAGCGTTAAAGGACAGGCACAGGTCGAGCAGTACTTC	CSVKGQAQVEQYF
.	TRBV7-9	TRBJ1-1	.	TGTGCCAGCAGCTTAGGGGAGGGGTGGAACACTGAAGCTTTCTTT	CASSLGEGWNTEAFF
.	TRBV5-1	TRBJ2-3	TRBD2	TGCGCCAGCAGGTTCGGGACTAGCGGGAGTTTTGGCACAGATACGCAGTATTTT	CASRFGTSGSFGTDTQYF
.	TRBV27	TRBJ1-3	.	TGTGCCAGCAGCCTAGGGGGGGATGGAAACACCATATATTTT	CASSLGGDGNTIYF
.	TRBV27	TRBJ2-7	.	TGTGCCAGCAGTTTAGGAAGGCGGGACTCGCCTACGAGAAAGTACTTC	CASSLGRRDSPTRKYF
.	TRBV7-6	TRBJ2-7	TRBD2	TGTGCCAGCAGCCTTCTCCCCCCTGTAGCGGGGAGGGCCGACTACGAGCAGTACTTC	CASSLLPPVAGRADYEQYF